This T cell receptor beta chain originates from a study of technical replicates of blood from a few donors. Per the germline V gene, CDR1 is SEHNR and CDR2 is FQNEAQ (reference sequence). V was trimmed by 5 bases and J by 0 bases, leaving 13 bases between them. The CDR3 is 16 residues long. TCRdb's table, derived via immunoSEQ multiplex PCR, lists solely in-frame clones and lacks some. This table has 80,000 to 95,000 clones, 85% to 95% appearing once. V and J are TRBV7-9 and TRBJ2-2; weak D call: TRBD2 (5 bases). The sequenced material came from T cells isolated from PBMCs. This receptor was obtained from a human donor in good health. The CDR3 here is CASSPRTGSNTGELFF. For the CDR3, the DNA is TGTGCCAGCAGCCCGAGGACTGGCTCGAACACCGGGGAGCTGTTTTTT.